These T cell receptor beta chains were read from a single sample in a study of beta chain features in type 1 diabetes. Clones were sequenced by immunoSEQ multiplex PCR, and TCRdb holds only the in-frame ones, with some missing. Among around 320,000 clones, 14% were seen once, and the ten largest hold over 5.5%. The sequencing input was central memory CD4+ T cells from blood. Receptors were obtained from a man aged 25-45 years in good health. Each CDR3 is given with its conserved first and last residue. Each record gives: V gene, clone size, J gene, D gene, CDR3 protein, CDR3 DNA. D genes are given only for firm matches. Only part of the rows carry a size: once, few, many, or a class if the clone is expanded.

TRBV5-1	-	TRBJ1-2	-	CASSFDINYGYTF	TGCGCCAGCAGCTTCGACATCAACTATGGCTACACCTTC
TRBV19	-	TRBJ1-2	-	CASSIDLRQVNYGYTF	TGTGCCAGTAGTATAGATCTTCGACAGGTTAACTATGGCTACACCTTC
TRBV6-5	few	TRBJ1-1	-	CASSSKGMNTEAFF	TGTGCCAGCAGTTCAAAGGGCATGAACACTGAAGCTTTCTTT
TRBV7-2	few	TRBJ2-3	-	CASSLGTFGPRPQYF	TGTGCCAGCAGCTTAGGGACATTCGGGCCTAGGCCGCAGTATTTT
TRBV7-9	-	TRBJ2-1	TRBD1	CASSPRGQLYNEQFF	TGTGCCAGCAGCCCGAGGGGGCAACTCTACAATGAGCAGTTCTTC
TRBV5-4	few	TRBJ2-3	TRBD2	CASSQARAGGTDTQYF	TGTGCCAGCAGCCAAGCTCGAGCGGGGGGCACAGATACGCAGTATTTT
TRBV28	many	TRBJ1-2	TRBD1	CASSHGQGAYGYTF	TGTGCCAGCAGCCACGGACAGGGTGCCTATGGCTACACCTTC
TRBV11-2	few	TRBJ2-1	TRBD2	CATQVLAGGGSYNEQFF	TGTGCCACTCAGGTGCTAGCGGGAGGGGGGTCCTACAATGAGCAGTTCTTC
TRBV4-3	few	TRBJ2-1	TRBD2	CASSPGGGPSYNEQFF	TGCGCCAGCAGCCCAGGCGGGGGACCCTCCTACAATGAGCAGTTCTTC
TRBV7-2	-	TRBJ1-6	-	CASSPVRGGSLHF	TGTGCCAGCAGCCCCGTCCGGGGGGGGTCCCTCCACTTT
TRBV5-1	-	TRBJ2-4	TRBD1	CASSKLTTGGKNIQYF	TGCGCCAGCAGCAAACTAACGACAGGGGGTAAAAACATTCAGTACTTC
TRBV7-9	-	TRBJ2-2	-	CASSFRGAKASGELFF	TGTGCCAGCAGCTTTCGGGGGGCAAAGGCCTCCGGGGAGCTGTTTTTT
TRBV15	-	TRBJ2-3	TRBD1	CATSRDGGQGTDTQYF	TGTGCCACCAGCAGAGACGGGGGACAGGGCACAGATACGCAGTATTTT
TRBV5-1	-	TRBJ2-1	TRBD2	CASSWASGGRNEQFF	TGCGCCAGCAGCTGGGCTAGCGGGGGGCGCAATGAGCAGTTCTTC
TRBV7-3	-	TRBJ2-7	TRBD1	CASSPRTGTGGEQYF	TGTGCCAGCAGCCCCCGAACCGGGACAGGGGGCGAGCAGTACTTC
TRBV5-1	-	TRBJ2-5	-	CASSWAVLQETQYF	TGCGCCAGCAGCTGGGCGGTTTTACAAGAGACCCAGTACTTC
TRBV4-1	-	TRBJ1-1	-	CASSQDYGRNTEAFF	TGCGCCAGCAGCCAAGATTACGGACGGAACACTGAAGCTTTCTTT
TRBV19	few	TRBJ2-1	-	CASSIWGRGYNEQFF	TGTGCCAGTAGTATTTGGGGTAGGGGCTACAATGAGCAGTTCTTC
TRBV19	-	TRBJ2-1	-	CASSPRLGEGRKYNEQFF	TGTGCCAGTAGCCCACGCCTCGGTGAGGGGAGGAAGTACAATGAGCAGTTCTTC
TRBV6-5	few	TRBJ1-2	-	CASSYHGSNYGYTF	TGTGCCAGCAGCTATCATGGGAGTAACTATGGCTACACCTTC
TRBV14	-	TRBJ1-2	-	CASSHLQGDYGYTF	TGTGCCAGCAGCCATCTACAGGGTGACTATGGCTACACCTTC
TRBV5-4	-	TRBJ2-3	-	CASSQGERTDTQYF	TGTGCCAGCAGCCAAGGGGAGCGCACAGATACGCAGTATTTT
TRBV6-6	few	TRBJ2-2	-	CASRTTSTGTGELFF	TGTGCCAGCCGTACGACTAGTACGGGCACCGGGGAGCTGTTTTTT
TRBV27	few	TRBJ1-2	-	CASSAFRPQAVVNYGYTF	TGTGCCAGCAGCGCCTTTCGCCCGCAGGCCGTAGTTAACTATGGCTACACCTTC
TRBV11-2	-	TRBJ2-1	-	CASSFAGISSRNEQFF	TGTGCCAGCAGCTTTGCAGGGATCTCCTCTCGGAATGAGCAGTTCTTC
TRBV4-3	few	TRBJ2-2	-	CASSQSSNTGELFF	TGCGCCAGCAGCCAGTCTTCGAACACCGGGGAGCTGTTTTTT
TRBV2	-	TRBJ2-7	-	CASTESGLISYEQYF	TGTGCCAGCACCGAATCGGGACTCATCTCCTACGAGCAGTACTTC